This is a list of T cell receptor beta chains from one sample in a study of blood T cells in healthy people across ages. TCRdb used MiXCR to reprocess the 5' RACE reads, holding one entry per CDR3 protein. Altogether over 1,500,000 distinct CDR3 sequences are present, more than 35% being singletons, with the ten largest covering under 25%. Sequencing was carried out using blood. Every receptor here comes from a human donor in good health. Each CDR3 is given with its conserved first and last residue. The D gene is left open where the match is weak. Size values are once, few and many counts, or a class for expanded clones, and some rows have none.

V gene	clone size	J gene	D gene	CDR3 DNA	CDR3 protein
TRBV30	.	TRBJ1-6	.	TGTGCCTGGAGTCCAACCACCCGGGATTCACCCCTCCACTTT	CAWSPTTRDSPLHF
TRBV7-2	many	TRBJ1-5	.	TGTGCCAGCAGCTTAGATGCTCAGCCCCAGCATTTT	CASSLDAQPQHF
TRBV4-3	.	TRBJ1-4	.	TGCGCCAGCAGCCAAGATGGTAACGCTATTAATGAAAAACTGTTTTTT	CASSQDGNAINEKLFF
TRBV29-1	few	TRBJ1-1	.	TGCAGCGCGTCGGTAAGGTCCACGGACACTGAAGCTTTCTTT	CSASVRSTDTEAFF
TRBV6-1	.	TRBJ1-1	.	TGTGCCAGCAGTGGTCCTCTGAGCATGAACACTGAAGCTTTCTTT	CASSGPLSMNTEAFF
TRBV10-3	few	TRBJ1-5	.	TGTGCCATCAGTGAGCCCGGGGGTGTTCAGCCCCAGCATTTT	CAISEPGGVQPQHF
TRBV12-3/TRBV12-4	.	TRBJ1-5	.	TGTGCCAGCAGTTTTAGCGAGAGCAATCAGCCCCAGCATTTT	CASSFSESNQPQHF
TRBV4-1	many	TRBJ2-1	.	TGCGCCAGCAGCCCCCGAGTGAGCTCCTACAATGAGCAGTTCTTC	CASSPRVSSYNEQFF
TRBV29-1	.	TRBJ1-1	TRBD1	TGCAGCGTTGAAGACCCCGGGACAGAGGACGGGGGACACACTGAAGCTTTCTTT	CSVEDPGTEDGGHTEAFF
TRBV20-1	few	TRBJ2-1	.	TGCAGTGCTAGGCGTCAGCTTCCCTACAATGAGCAGTTCTTC	CSARRQLPYNEQFF
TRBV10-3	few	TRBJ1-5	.	TGTGCCATCAAGGGGGGCGTTTACCAGCCCCAGCATTTT	CAIKGGVYQPQHF
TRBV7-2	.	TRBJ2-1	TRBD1	TGTGCCAGCAGTCGCACCGGGACAGGGATTTACAATGAGCAGTTCTTC	CASSRTGTGIYNEQFF
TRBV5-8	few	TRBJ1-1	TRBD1	TGTGCCAGCATACTGTTACAGGGGGCAGGCACTGAAGCTTTCTTT	CASILLQGAGTEAFF
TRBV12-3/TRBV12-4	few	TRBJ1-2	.	TGTGCCAGCAGGTTAAACACCCTTGACTATGGCTACACCTTC	CASRLNTLDYGYTF
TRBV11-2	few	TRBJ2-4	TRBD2	TGTGCCAGCAGCTTAGTGTCCCAATTAGCGGGGGGACTAGCCAAAAACATTCAGTACTTC	CASSLVSQLAGGLAKNIQYF
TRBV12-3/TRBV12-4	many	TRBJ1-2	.	TGTGCCAGCAGTCCATACCGGGAGGGTGCGATCTATGGCTACACCTTC	CASSPYREGAIYGYTF
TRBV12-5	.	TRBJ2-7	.	TGTGCTAGTGGTTGGGCGGGTGAAGAGCAGTACTTC	CASGWAGEEQYF
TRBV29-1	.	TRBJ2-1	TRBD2	TGCAGCGTTGAAGTTTTCGGGGGGGATGGAAAGCAGTTCTTC	CSVEVFGGDGKQFF
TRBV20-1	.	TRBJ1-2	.	TGCAGTGCTCGACCGGTTGAGGGATATGGCTACACCTTC	CSARPVEGYGYTF
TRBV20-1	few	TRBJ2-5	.	TGCAGTGCTGGAGCGGAGACCCAGTACTTC	CSAGAETQYF
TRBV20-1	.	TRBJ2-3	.	TGCAGTGCTCTTCCTCACGGAGATACGCAGTATTTT	CSALPHGDTQYF
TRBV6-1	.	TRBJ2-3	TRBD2	TGTGCCAGCAGCCCCTCGTCTCTCCTAGCGGGGGATCTCCCCAGTACGCAGTATTTT	CASSPSSLLAGDLPSTQYF
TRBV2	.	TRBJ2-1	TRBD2	TGTGCCAGCATCGGACTAGCGGGGGGCTCGGGGAATGAGCAGTTCTTC	CASIGLAGGSGNEQFF
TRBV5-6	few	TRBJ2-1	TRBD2	TGTGCCAGCAGCTTGTGGGGGGGGACTAGCGGGGATCAGAGCTCCTACAATGAGCAGTTCTTC	CASSLWGGTSGDQSSYNEQFF
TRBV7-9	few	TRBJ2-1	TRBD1	TGTGCCAGCAGCTTTGGGGACAGGCTTTTGGATGAGCAGTTCTTC	CASSFGDRLLDEQFF
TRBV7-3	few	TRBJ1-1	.	TGTGCCAGCAGCCCCCACGGGGCCCATTCTATGAACACTGAAGCTTTCTTT	CASSPHGAHSMNTEAFF
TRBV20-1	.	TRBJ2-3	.	TGCAGTGCTAGCTCCGGACAGCTCACAGATACGCAGTATTTT	CSASSGQLTDTQYF
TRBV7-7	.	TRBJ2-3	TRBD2	TGTGCCAGCAGCTTTGGTCGGGGGGGCGTAGATACGCAGTATTTT	CASSFGRGGVDTQYF
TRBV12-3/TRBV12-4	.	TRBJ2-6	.	TGTGCCAGCAGTACGGGGTTAGGGGCCAACGTCCTGACTTTC	CASSTGLGANVLTF
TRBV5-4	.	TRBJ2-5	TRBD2	TGTGCCAGCAGCACTCTCCCGGGGGGGGAGACCCAGTACTTC	CASSTLPGGETQYF
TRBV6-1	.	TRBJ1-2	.	TGTGCCAGCAGTGAAGGAGTAGTCCAAAACTATGGCTACACCTTC	CASSEGVVQNYGYTF
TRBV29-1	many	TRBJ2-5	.	TGCAGCGTTGAAGAAACGGGGATAGAGACCCAGTACTTC	CSVEETGIETQYF
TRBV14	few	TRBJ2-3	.	TGTGCCAGCAGCCAAGATAACTCAGATACGCAGTATTTT	CASSQDNSDTQYF
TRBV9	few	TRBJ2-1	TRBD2	TGTGCCAGCAGCGGGACTAGCGGGGACAATGAGCAGTTCTTC	CASSGTSGDNEQFF
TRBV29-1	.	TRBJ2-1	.	TGCAGCGTTGAAATAAGGGGGGACTCCTACAATGAGCAGTTCTTC	CSVEIRGDSYNEQFF
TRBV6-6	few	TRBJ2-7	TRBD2	TGTGCCAGCAGGCCCCCTCGAGCGGGGAGTTCCTACGAGCAGTACTTC	CASRPPRAGSSYEQYF